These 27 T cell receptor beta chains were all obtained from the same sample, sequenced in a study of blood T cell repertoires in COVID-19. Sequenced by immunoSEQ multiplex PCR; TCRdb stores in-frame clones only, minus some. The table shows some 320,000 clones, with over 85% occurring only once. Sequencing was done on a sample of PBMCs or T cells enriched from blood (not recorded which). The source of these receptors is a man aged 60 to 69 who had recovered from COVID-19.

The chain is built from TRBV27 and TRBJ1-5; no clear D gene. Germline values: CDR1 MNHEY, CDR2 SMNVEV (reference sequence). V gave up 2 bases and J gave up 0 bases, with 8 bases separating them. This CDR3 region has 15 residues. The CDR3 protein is CASSLRSNSNQPQHF. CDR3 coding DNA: TGTGCCAGCAGTTTACGGAGCAATAGCAATCAGCCCCAGCATTTT.

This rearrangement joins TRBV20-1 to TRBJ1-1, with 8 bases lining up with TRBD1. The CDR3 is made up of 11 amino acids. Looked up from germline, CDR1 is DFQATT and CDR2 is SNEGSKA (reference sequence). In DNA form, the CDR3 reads TGCAGGGTAAACAGGGGGACTGAAGCTTTCTTT. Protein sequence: CRVNRGTEAFF.

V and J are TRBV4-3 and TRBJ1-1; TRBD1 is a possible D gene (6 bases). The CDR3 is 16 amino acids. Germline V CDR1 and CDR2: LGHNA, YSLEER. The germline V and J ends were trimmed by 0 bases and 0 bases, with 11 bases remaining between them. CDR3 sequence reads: CASSQDEGHMNTEAFF. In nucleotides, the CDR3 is TGCGCCAGCAGCCAAGACGAGGGACATATGAACACTGAAGCTTTCTTT.

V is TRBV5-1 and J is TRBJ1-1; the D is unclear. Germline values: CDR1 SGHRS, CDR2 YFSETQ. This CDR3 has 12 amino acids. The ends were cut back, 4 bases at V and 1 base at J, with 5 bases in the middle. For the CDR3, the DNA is TGCGCCAGCAGCCAGGAGAACACTGAAGCTTTCTTT. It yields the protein CASSQENTEAFF.

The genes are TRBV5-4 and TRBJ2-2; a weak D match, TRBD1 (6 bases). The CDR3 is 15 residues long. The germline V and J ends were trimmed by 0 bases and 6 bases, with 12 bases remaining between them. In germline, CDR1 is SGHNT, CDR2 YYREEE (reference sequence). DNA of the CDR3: TGTGCCAGCAGCTTGGGGGGGCGGATGGCCGGGGAGCTGTTTTTT. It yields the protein CASSLGGRMAGELFF.

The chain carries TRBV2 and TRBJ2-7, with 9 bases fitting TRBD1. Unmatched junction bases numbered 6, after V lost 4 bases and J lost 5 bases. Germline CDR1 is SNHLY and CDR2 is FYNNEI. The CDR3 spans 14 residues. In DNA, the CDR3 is TGTGCCAGCAGTGTAAGGGACAGGGCGAACGAGCAGTACTTC. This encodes CASSVRDRANEQYF.

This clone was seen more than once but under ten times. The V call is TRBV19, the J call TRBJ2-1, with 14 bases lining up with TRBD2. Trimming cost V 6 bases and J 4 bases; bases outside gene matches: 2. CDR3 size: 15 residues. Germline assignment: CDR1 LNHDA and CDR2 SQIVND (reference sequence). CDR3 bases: TGTGCCAGTAGCGGACTAGCGGGAGGATACAATGAGCAGTTCTTC. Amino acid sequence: CASSGLAGGYNEQFF.

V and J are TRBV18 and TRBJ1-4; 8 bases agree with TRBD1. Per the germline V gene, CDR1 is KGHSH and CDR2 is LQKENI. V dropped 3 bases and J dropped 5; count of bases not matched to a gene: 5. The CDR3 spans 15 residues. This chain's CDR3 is CASSPWDRMNEKLFF. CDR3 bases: TGTGCCAGCTCACCTTGGGACAGGATGAATGAAAAACTGTTTTTT.

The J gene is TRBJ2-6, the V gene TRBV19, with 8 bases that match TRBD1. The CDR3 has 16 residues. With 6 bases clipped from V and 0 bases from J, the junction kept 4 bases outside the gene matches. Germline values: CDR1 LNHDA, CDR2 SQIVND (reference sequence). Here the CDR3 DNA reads TGTGCCAGTAGGACAGGGGAGCACTCTGGGGCCAACGTCCTGACTTTC. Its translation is CASRTGEHSGANVLTF.

The CDR3 here is CASSYSIAGAEQYF. The CDR3 nucleotides read TGTGCCAGCAGTTACTCAATTGCAGGTGCCGAGCAGTACTTC. V gene TRBV6-5 combines with J gene TRBJ2-7, with D unresolved. The CDR3 is 14 amino acids. V lost 0 bases to trimming and J lost 6 bases, with 12 bases between them. Germline V gene lookup returns CDR1 MNHEY and CDR2 SVGAGI.

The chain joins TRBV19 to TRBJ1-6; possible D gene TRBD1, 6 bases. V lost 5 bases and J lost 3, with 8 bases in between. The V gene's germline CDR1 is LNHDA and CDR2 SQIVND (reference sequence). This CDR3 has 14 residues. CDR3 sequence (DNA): TGTGCCAGTAGTCCGGGACACTATAATTCACCCCTCCACTTT. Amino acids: CASSPGHYNSPLHF.

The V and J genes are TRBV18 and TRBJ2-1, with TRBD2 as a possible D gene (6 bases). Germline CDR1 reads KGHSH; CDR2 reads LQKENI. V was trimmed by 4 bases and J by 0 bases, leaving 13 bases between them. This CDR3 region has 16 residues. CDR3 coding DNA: TGTGCCAGCTCACGGTCTAGCGACAGCTCCTACAATGAGCAGTTCTTC. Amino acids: CASSRSSDSSYNEQFF. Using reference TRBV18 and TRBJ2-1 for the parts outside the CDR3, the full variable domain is NAGVMQNPRHLVRRRGQEARLRCSPMKGHSHVYWYRQLPEEGLKFMVYLQKENIIDESGMPKERFSAEFPKEGPSILRIQQVVRGDSAAYFCASSRSSDSSYNEQFFGPGTRLTVL.

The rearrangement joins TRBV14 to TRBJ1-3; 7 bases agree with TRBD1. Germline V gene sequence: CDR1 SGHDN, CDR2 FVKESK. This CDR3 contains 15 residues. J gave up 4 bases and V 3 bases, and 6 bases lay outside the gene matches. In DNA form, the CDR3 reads TGTGCCAGCAGCCACGACAGGGTATCCGGAAACACCATATATTTT. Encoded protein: CASSHDRVSGNTIYF. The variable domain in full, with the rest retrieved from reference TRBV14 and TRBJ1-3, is EAGVTQFPSHSVIEKGQTVTLRCDPISGHDNLYWYRRVMGKEIKFLLHFVKESKQDESGMPNNRFLAERTGGTYSTLKVQPAELEDSGVYFCASSHDRVSGNTIYFGEGSWLTVV.

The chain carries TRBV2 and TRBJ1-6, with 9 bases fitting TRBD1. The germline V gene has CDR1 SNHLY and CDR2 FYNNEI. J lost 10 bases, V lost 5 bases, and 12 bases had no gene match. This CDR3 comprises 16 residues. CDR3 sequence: CASSISGQGTGSPLHF. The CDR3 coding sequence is TGTGCCAGCAGTATATCGGGACAGGGTACAGGATCACCCCTCCACTTT.

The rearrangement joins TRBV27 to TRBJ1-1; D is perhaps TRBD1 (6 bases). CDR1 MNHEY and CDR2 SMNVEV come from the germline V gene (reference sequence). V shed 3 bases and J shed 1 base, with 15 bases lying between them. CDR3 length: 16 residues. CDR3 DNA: TGTGCCAGCAGTTTTAATCCTCTGGGACAGAACACTGAAGCTTTCTTT. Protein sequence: CASSFNPLGQNTEAFF.

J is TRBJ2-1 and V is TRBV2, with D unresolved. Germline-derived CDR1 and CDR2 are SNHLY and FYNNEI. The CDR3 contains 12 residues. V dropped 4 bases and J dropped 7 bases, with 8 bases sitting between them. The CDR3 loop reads CASSVTMNEQFF. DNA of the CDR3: TGTGCCAGCAGTGTTACAATGAATGAGCAGTTCTTC.

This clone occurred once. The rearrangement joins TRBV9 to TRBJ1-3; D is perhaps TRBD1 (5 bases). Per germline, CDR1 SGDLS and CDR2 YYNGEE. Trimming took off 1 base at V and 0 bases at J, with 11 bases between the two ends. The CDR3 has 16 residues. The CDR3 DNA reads TGTGCCAGCAGCGTACGGGGGGATCACTCTGGAAACACCATATATTTT. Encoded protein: CASSVRGDHSGNTIYF.

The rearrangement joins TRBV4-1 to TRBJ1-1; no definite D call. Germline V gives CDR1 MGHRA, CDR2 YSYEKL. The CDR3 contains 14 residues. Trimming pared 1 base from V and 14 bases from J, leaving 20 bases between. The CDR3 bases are TGCGCCAGCAGCCAAGTCATGGACTCCCTGAGGCTGTTCTTT. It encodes CASSQVMDSLRLFF.

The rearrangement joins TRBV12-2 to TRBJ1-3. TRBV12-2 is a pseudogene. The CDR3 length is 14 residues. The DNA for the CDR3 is TGTGCAAGTCGCTTTTCCTTCTCTGGAAACACCATATATTTT. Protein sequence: CASRFSFSGNTIYF.

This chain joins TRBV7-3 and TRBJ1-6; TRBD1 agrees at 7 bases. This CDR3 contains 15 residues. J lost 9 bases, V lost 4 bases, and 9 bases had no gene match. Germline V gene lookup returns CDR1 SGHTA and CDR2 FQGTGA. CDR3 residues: CASSSNRQGGSPLHF. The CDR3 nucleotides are TGTGCCAGCAGCTCTAACCGACAGGGTGGTTCACCCCTCCACTTT.

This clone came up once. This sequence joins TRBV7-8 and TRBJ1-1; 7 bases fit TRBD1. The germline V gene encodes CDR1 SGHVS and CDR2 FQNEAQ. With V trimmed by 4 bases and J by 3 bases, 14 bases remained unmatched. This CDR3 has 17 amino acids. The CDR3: CASSSTMTGSWDTEAFF. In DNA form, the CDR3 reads TGTGCCAGCAGCTCAACCATGACAGGGAGTTGGGACACTGAAGCTTTCTTT. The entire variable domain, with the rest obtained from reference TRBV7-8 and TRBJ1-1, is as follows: GAGVSQSPRYKVAKRGQDVALRCDPISGHVSLFWYQQALGQGPEFLTYFQNEAQLDKSGLPSDRFFAERPEGSVSTLKIQRTQQEDSAVYLCASSSTMTGSWDTEAFFGQGTRLTVV.

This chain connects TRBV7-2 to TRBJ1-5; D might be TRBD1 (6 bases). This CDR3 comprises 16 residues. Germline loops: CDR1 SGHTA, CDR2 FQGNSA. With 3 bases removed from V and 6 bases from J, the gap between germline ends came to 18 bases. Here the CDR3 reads CASSFTGGGRSQPQHF. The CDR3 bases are TGTGCCAGCAGCTTTACCGGGGGGGGCAGGAGTCAGCCCCAGCATTTT.

The CDR3 DNA is TGTGCCAGCAGTGAATCCGGGACAGGGTATGGCTACACCTTC. The encoded protein is CASSESGTGYGYTF. The rearrangement uses TRBV6-1 and TRBJ1-2, with 9 nucleotides matching TRBD1. The CDR3 contains 14 residues. Looked up from germline, CDR1 is MNHNS and CDR2 is SASEGT. After removal of 2 bases from V and 5 bases from J, the junction contained 3 bases not matched to a gene.

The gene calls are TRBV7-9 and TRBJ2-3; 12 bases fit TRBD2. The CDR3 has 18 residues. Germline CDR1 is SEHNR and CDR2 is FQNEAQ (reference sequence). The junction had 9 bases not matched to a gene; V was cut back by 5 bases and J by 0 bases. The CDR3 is CASSPKTSGRGSTDTQYF. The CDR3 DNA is TGTGCCAGCAGCCCGAAGACTAGCGGGAGAGGGAGCACAGATACGCAGTATTTT.

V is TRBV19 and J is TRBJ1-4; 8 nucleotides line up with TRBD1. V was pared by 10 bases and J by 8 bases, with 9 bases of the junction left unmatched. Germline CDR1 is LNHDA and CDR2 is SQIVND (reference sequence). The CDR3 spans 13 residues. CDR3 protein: CATSFRGLEKLFF. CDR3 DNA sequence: TGTGCCACCAGTTTCAGGGGGCTGGAAAAACTGTTTTTT.

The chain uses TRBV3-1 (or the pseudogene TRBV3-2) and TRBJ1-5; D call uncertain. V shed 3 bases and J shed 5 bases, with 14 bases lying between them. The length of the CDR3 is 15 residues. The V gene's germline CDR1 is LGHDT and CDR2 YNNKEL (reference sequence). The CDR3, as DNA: TGTGCCAGCAGCCATGCTCGGGGTGGAGATCAGCCCCAGCATTTT. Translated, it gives CASSHARGGDQPQHF.

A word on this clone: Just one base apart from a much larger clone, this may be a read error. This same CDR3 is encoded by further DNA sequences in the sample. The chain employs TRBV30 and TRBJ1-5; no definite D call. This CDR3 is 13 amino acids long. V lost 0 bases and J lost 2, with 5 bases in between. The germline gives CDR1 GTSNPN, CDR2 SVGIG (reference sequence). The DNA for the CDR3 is TGTGCCTGGAGTGTACGGGGCAATCAGCCCCAGCATTTT. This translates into CAWSVRGNQPQHF. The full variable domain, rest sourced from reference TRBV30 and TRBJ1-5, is SQTIHQWPATLVQPVGSPLSLECTVEGTSNPNLYWYRQAAGRGLQLLFYSVGIGQISSEVPQNLSASRPQDRQFILSSKKLLLSDSGFYLCAWSVRGNQPQHFGDGTRLSIL.